This T cell receptor beta chain is drawn from a study of PD-L1 blockade in urothelial cancer (TCRdb year 2017). Concerning the study at large: Every patient began therapy at some point between 2013 and 2015 and was given atezolizumab 1,200 mg intravenously every 3 weeks. About 90% of the 29 patients were identified as males with urothelial cancer of bladder origin, and a prior smoking history was reported by 18 of 29 patients. An ECOG performance status of 0 or 1 was recorded for the patients, and 0 to 3 prior chemotherapy regimens had been received by the patients. Blood samples were analyzed at 3 weeks after treatment start (second dose) and at 6 weeks after treatment start. Blood samples gave a median of 141,255 T cells and 80,000 or so unique TCRs, with a median clonality of approximately 0.078. The study was an exploratory multi-omic analysis of somatic, immune and clinical correlates of response to PD-L1 blockade with atezolizumab in urothelial cancer. Pretreatment tumor samples, along with matched peripheral blood collected serially before and after atezolizumab treatment, underwent TCR sequencing. Progression-free survival longer than 6 months counted as durable clinical benefit, and TCR features were additionally tested against both progression-free and overall survival. In the same patients, whole exome sequencing and RNA sequencing of pretreatment tumors were performed in addition to TCR sequencing. Several patients achieved durable clinical benefit and some 21 did not. Twenty-nine patients had pretreatment blood TCR-seq, around 25 had at least one posttreatment blood collection, and around 25 had tumor TCR-seq. General study outcomes and caveats: At 3 weeks after the start of treatment, tumor-associated TCR clones in peripheral blood had expanded more in patients with durable benefit (n of about 20, p = 0.022). Improved progression-free and overall survival was found to be associated with pretreatment peripheral blood TCR clonality below the median. Small sample size (n ≈ 27) and many exploratory analyses mean the results are intended to be hypothesis-generating.

A cohort of 25 to 30 patients with locally advanced or metastatic urothelial carcinoma, treated at Memorial Sloan Kettering on a trial protocol, was included. Peripheral blood mononuclear cells were collected pretreatment and during treatment, with between 1 and 8 total time points obtained per patient. The Qiagen DNeasy Blood extraction kit was used to purify genomic DNA from total PBMCs and from tumor samples. PBMCs were collected pretreatment and during treatment and were isolated and stored as previously described. Synthetic TCR analog templates were spiked into each PCR to estimate absolute template abundance from read counts. Using the immunoSEQ assay, TCRbeta CDR3 regions were amplified from genomic DNA with bias-controlled V and J gene primers. Rearranged TCRbeta segments were sequenced at approximately 20X coverage. In the source study's methods: Sequencing errors were corrected by clustering, and CDR3s were annotated against IMGT so that V, D and J genes could be assigned. Out-of-frame and stop-codon sequences were excluded, and only productive TCRbeta rearrangements were used in downstream analyses. Clonality was computed as one minus Shannon entropy normalized by the log of the number of unique productive sequences. Clones differing between time points or between blood and tumor were identified using Fisher's exact test with Benjamini-Hochberg correction, with an adjusted p below 0.01 applied as the threshold. TCRdb retrieved this table from immuneACCESS and kept in-frame rearrangements only. Not all clones are present; in checked studies, unresolved V genes account for under half, and no reason is known for the remainder. V, J and clone size were drawn from that table, and D and trimming were deduced from the DNA. The sample table shows 75,000 to 90,000 clones, and roughly 80% are seen once. The ten biggest clones cover around a tenth of the sample.

About this clone: Its antigen is unknown. Base-call qualities are not available, and no considerably larger clone is one nucleotide away.

The clonotype comes from a man in his 70s with urothelial cancer. The starting material was PBMCs, obtained around atezolizumab (anti-PD-L1) treatment.

The DNA sequence is as follows: TGTGCCAGCAGCGCCTCAGAGGGGGGGCCCTACGAGCAGTACTTC. It translates as CASSASEGGPYEQYF. This sequence uses TRBV9 and TRBJ2-7, with a weak D call of TRBD2 (7 bases match). Spanning cysteine to phenylalanine, the CDR3 consists of 15 amino acids. The retained sequence is limited to the CDR3, 45 bases, with the frame set at the first base. The junction shows trimming of 3 bases on V and 2 bases on J, plus 15 bases between the germline ends. As encoded in the germline V gene, CDR1 is SGDLS while CDR2 is YYNGEE.